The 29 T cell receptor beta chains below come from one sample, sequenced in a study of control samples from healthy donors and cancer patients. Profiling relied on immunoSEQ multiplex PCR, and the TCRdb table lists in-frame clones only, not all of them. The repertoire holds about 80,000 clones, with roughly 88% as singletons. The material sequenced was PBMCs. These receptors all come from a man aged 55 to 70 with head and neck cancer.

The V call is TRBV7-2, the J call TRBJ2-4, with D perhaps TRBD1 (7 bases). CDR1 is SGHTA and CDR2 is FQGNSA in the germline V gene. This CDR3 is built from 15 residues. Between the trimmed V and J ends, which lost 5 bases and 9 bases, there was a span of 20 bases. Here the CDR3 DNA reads TGTGCCAGCAGCCGTCGCGCGGGACAGAACTCCATTCAGTACTTC. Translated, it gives CASSRRAGQNSIQYF.

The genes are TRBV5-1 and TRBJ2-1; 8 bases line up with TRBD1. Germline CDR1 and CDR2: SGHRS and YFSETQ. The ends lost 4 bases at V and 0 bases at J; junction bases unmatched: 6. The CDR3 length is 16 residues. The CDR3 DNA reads TGCGCCAGCAGCCCAGGGGGCTTGGGCTCCTACAATGAGCAGTTCTTC. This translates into CASSPGGLGSYNEQFF.

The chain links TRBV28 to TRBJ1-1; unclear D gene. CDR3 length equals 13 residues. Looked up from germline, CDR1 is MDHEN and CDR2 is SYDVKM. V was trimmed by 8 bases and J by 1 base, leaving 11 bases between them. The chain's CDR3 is CASLRNQNTEAFF. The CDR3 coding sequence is TGTGCCAGCCTCCGGAACCAGAACACTGAAGCTTTCTTT. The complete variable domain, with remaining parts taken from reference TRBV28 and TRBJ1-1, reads DVKVTQSSRYLVKRTGEKVFLECVQDMDHENMFWYRQDPGLGLRLIYFSYDVKMKEKGDIPEGYSVSREKKERFSLILESASTNQTSMYLCASLRNQNTEAFFGQGTRLTVV.

CDR3 region: CASSRGQGGRETQYF. The DNA for the CDR3 is TGTGCCAGCAGTCGTGGACAGGGGGGGAGGGAGACCCAGTACTTC. This sequence joins TRBV6-5 and TRBJ2-5; 10 bases map to TRBD1. The CDR3 is 15 residues long. V lost 5 bases, J lost 5 bases, and 8 bases stayed unmatched. Germline assignment: CDR1 MNHEY and CDR2 SVGAGI.

Here the CDR3 DNA reads TGTGCCAGCAGTGGGTCAGGGGGTTACACCATATATTTT. It translates to CASSGSGGYTIYF. V usage is TRBV2 and J usage is TRBJ1-3; 7 nucleotides agree with TRBD1. The V segment lost 4 bases and the J segment 8 bases; nucleotides outside the gene matches: 5. The CDR3 length is 13 residues. Germline V gives CDR1 SNHLY, CDR2 FYNNEI.

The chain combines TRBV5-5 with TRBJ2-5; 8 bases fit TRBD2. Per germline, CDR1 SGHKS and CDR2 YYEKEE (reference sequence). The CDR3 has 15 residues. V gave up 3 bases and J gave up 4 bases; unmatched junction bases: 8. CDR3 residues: CASSSQTSGGETQYF. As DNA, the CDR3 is TGTGCCAGCAGCTCCCAAACCAGCGGGGGAGAGACCCAGTACTTC.

The CDR3, as DNA: TGTGCCAGCAGCTTGGGACAGGGGATGGGTGAAGCTTTCTTT. Protein: CASSLGQGMGEAFF. V usage is TRBV2 and J usage is TRBJ1-1; 10 nucleotides match TRBD1. Germline CDR1 is SNHLY and CDR2 is FYNNEI. V shed 6 bases, J shed 7 bases, and the junction held 8 bases outside the gene matches. CDR3 length: 14 amino acids.

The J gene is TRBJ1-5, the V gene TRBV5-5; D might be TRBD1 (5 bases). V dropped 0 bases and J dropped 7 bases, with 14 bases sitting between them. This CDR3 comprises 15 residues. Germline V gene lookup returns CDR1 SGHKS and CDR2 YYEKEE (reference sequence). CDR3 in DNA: TGTGCCAGCAGCTTGGGGTTTCGGGGGGGACAGCCCCAGCATTTT. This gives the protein CASSLGFRGGQPQHF.

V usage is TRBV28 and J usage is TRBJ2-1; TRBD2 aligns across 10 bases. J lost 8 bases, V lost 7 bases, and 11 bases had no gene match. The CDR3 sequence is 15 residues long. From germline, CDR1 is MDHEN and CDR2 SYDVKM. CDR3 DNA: TGTGCCAGCACCTCGTTAGCGGGAGGCGGCGATGAGCAGTTCTTC. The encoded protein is CASTSLAGGGDEQFF.

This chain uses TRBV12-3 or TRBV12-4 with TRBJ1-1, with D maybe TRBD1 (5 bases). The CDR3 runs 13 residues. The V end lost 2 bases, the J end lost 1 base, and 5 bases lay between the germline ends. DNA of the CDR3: TGTGCCAGCAGTTTACAGGGGAACACTGAAGCTTTCTTT. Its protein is CASSLQGNTEAFF.

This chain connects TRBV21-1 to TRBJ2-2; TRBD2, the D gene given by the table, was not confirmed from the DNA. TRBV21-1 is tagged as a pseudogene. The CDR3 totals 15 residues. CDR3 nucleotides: TGTGCCAGCAGCAGGGGGGGCGGAGGACCCGGGGAGCTGTTTTTT. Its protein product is CASSRGGGGPGELFF.

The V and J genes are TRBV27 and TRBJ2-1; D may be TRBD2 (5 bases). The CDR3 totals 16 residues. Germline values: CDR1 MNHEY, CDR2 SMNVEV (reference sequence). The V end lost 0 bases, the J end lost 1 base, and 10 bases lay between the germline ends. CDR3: CASSLSVGESYNEQFF. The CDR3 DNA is TGTGCCAGCAGTTTATCGGTTGGGGAGTCCTACAATGAGCAGTTCTTC.

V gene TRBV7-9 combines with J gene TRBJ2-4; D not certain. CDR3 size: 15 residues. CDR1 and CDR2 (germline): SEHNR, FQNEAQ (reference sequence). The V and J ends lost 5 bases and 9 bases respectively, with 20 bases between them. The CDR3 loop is CASSPAPGRRPIQYF. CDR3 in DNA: TGTGCCAGCAGCCCAGCCCCCGGACGTCGACCCATTCAGTACTTC.

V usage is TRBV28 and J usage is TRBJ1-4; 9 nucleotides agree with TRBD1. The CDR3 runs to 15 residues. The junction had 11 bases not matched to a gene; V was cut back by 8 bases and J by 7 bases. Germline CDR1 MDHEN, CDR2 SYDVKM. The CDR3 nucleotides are TGTGCCAGCTCAAAACCCGGGACAGGGACTGAAAAACTGTTTTTT. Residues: CASSKPGTGTEKLFF.

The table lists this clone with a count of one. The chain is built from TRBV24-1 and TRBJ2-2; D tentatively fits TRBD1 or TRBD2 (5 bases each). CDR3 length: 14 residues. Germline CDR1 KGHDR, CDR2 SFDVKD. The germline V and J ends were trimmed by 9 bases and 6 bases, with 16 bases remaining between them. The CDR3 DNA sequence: TGTGCCACCGGGGGAACCTCGCCGGCCGGGGAGCTGTTTTTT. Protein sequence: CATGGTSPAGELFF.

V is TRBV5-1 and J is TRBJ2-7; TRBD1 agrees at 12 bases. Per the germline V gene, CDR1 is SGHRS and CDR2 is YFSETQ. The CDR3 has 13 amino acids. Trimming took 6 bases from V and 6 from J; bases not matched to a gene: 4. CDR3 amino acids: CASTGTGGSEQYF. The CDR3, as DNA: TGCGCCAGCACCGGGACAGGGGGCTCCGAGCAGTACTTC.

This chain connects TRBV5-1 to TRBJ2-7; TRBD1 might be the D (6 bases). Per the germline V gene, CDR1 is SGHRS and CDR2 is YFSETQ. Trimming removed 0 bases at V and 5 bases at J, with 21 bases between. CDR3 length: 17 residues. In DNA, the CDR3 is TGCGCCAGCAGCTTGGCCCCGGCTCGTGGGGGCGCCAACGAGCAGTACTTC. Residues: CASSLAPARGGANEQYF.

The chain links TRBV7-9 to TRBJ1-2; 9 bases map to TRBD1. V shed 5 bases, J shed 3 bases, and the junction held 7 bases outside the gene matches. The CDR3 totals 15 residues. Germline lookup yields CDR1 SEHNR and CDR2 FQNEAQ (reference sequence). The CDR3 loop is CASSGRDREYYGYTF. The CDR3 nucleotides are TGTGCCAGCAGCGGCCGGGACAGGGAATACTATGGCTACACCTTC. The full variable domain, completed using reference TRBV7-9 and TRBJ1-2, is DTGVSQNPRHKITKRGQNVTFRCDPISEHNRLYWYRQTLGQGPEFLTYFQNEAQLEKSRLLSDRFSAERPKGSFSTLEIQRTEQGDSAMYLCASSGRDREYYGYTFGSGTRLTVV.

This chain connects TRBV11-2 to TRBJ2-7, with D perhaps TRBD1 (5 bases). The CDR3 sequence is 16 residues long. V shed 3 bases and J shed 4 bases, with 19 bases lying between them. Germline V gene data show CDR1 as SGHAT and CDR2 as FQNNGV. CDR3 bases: TGTGCCAGCAGCTTGGGCTTTTCTGGACAATTATACGAGCAGTACTTC. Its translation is CASSLGFSGQLYEQYF.

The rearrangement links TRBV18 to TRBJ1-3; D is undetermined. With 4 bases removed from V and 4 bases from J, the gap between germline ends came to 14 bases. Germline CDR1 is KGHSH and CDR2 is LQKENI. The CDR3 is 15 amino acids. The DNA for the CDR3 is TGTGCCAGCTCACTACCGAATCGTGGAGGAAACACCATATATTTT. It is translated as CASSLPNRGGNTIYF. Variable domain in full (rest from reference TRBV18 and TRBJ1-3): NAGVMQNPRHLVRRRGQEARLRCSPMKGHSHVYWYRQLPEEGLKFMVYLQKENIIDESGMPKERFSAEFPKEGPSILRIQQVVRGDSAAYFCASSLPNRGGNTIYFGEGSWLTVV.

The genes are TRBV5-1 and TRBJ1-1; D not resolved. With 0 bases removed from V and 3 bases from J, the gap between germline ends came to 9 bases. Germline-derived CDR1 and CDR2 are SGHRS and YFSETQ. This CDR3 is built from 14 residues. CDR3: CASSLDQAYTEAFF. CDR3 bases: TGCGCCAGCAGCTTGGATCAGGCCTACACTGAAGCTTTCTTT.

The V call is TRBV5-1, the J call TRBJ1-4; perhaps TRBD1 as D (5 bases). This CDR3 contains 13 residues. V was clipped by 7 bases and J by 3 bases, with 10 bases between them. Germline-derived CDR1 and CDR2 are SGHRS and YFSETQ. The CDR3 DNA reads TGCGCCAGCGCGGCAGGGCCTAATGAAAAACTGTTTTTT. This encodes CASAAGPNEKLFF.

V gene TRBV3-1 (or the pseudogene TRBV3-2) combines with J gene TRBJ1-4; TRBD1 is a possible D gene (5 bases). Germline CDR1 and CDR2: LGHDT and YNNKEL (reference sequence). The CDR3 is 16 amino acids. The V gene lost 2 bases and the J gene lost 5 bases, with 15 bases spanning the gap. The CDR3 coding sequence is TGTGCCAGCAGCCAACCCAAGACAGCCACGAATGAAAAACTGTTTTTT. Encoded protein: CASSQPKTATNEKLFF.

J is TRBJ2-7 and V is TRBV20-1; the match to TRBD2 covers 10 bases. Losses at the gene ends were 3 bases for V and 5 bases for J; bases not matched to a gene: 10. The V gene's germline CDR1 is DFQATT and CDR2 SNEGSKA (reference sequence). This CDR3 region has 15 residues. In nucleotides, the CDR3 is TGCAGTGCTAGTTGGTCTAGCGGGAGTCTGAACGAGCAGTACTTC. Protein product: CSASWSSGSLNEQYF.

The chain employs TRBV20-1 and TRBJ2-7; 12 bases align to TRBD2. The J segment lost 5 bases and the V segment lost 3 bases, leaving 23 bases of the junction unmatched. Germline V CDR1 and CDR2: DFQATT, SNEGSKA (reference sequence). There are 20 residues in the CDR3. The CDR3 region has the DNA TGCAGTGCTAGTTCGTTTCGGCTTGCTAGCGGGAGGGCACGAGTCAACGAGCAGTACTTC. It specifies CSASSFRLASGRARVNEQYF.

The CDR3 is CASGRGRGRNEQFF. In DNA form, the CDR3 reads TGTGCCAGCGGCAGAGGGAGGGGAAGGAATGAGCAGTTCTTC. The chain uses TRBV3-1 (or the pseudogene TRBV3-2) and TRBJ2-1; 7 bases are shared with TRBD2. V shed 8 bases, J shed 7 bases, and the junction held 11 bases outside the gene matches. The CDR3 contains 14 residues. Per the germline V gene, CDR1 is LGHDT and CDR2 is YNNKEL (reference sequence).

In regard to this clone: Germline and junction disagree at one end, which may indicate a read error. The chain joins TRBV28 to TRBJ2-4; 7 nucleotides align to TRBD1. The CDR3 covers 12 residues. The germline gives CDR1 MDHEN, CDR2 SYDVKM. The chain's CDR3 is CASSFRQGNPHF. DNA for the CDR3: TGTGCCAGCAGTTTCCGACAGGGTAACCCTCACTTC.

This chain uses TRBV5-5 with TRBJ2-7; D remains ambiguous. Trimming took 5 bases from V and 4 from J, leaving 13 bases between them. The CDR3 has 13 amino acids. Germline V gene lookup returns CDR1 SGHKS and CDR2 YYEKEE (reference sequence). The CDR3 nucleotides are TGTGCCAGCAGTTCCCCCTCTAAATACGAGCAGTACTTC. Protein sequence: CASSSPSKYEQYF.

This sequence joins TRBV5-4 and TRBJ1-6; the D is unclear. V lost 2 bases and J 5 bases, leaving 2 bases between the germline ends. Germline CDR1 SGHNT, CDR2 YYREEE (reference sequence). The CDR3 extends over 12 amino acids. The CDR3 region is CASSLDNSPLHF. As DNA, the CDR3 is TGTGCCAGCAGCTTAGATAATTCACCCCTCCACTTT.